Below, one T cell receptor (beta chain) is given with its context. These data are taken from a study of blood T cell repertoires in COVID-19. Germline V gene data show CDR1 as SGHKS and CDR2 as YYEKEE (reference sequence). Trimming stripped 4 bases from V and 0 bases from J, with 16 bases between. The length of the CDR3 is 17 residues. Under the authors' procedure: Nucleated cell number was recorded as an estimate derived from reference gene primer amplification. TCRdb's copy holds only in-frame clones and misses some; the assay was immunoSEQ multiplex PCR. D and trimming were read from the DNA, whereas the V and J calls and clone size are those reported in that table. The data show approximately 180,000 clones, 84% seen once.

This chain joins TRBV5-5 and TRBJ2-2; D not resolved. The source of this sequence is a man aged 50-59 years who had recovered from COVID-19. Material: PBMCs or T cells enriched from blood (not recorded which). CDR3 residues: CASSLAGSFANTGELFF. CDR3 sequence (DNA): TGTGCCAGCAGCCTGGCAGGCTCCTTCGCGAACACCGGGGAGCTGTTTTTT. Based on the CDR3 plus reference TRBV5-5 and TRBJ2-2, the full variable domain is DAGVTQSPTHLIKTRGQQVTLRCSPISGHKSVSWYQQVLGQGPQFIFQYYEKEERGRGNFPDRFSARQFPNYSSELNVNALLLGDSALYLCASSLAGSFANTGELFFGEGSRLTVL.